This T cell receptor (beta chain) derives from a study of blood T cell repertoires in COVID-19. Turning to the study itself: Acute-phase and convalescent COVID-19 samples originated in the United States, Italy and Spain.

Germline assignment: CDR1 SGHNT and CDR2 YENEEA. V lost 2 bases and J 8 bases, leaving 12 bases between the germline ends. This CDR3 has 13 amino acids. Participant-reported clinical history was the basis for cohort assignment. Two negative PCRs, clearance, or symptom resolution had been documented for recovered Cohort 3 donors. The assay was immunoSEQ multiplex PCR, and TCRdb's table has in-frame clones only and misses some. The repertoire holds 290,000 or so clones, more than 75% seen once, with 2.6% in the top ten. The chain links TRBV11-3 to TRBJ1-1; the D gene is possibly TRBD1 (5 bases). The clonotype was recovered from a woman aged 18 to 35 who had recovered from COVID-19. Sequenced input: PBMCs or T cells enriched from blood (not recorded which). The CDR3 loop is CASSLRQGREAFF. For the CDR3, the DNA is TGTGCCAGCAGCTTAAGGCAGGGAAGGGAAGCTTTCTTT.